This T cell receptor (beta chain) was identified in a study of T cell responses to AZD1222 COVID-19 vaccine. Repertoires were generated with immunoSEQ multiplex PCR, while TCRdb's copy carries only in-frame clones and drops some. The data contain 100,000 to 150,000 clones, approximately 85% of them singletons. This CDR3 is 19 amino acids long. Germline loops: CDR1 MNHEY, CDR2 SVGEGT. Trimming removed 2 bases from V and 8 bases from J; junction bases left unmatched: 16. The V and J genes are TRBV6-2 or TRBV6-3 and TRBJ2-1; 12 bases map to TRBD2. The source is an adult who received the AZD1222 COVID-19 vaccine. Here the sequenced sample was peripheral blood, taken 28 days after the second AZD1222 dose. CDR3 in DNA: TGTGCCAGCAGTTACCGCACCCCCATACTAGCGGGGGGCCTAGATGAGCAGTTCTTC. Protein: CASSYRTPILAGGLDEQFF.